The T cell receptor (beta chain) described here comes from a study of T cells in Graves' hyperthyroidism and ophthalmopathy (dated by TCRdb to the late 2010s). Notes on the research overall: To identify TCR V-J signatures that set the groups apart, the researchers used a discovery cohort of 100 or so patients, made up of 43 with Graves' ophthalmopathy and 55 to 65 with stable Graves' hyperthyroidism. In addition, the study compared T-cell repertoires in thyroid tissue and in blood from roughly six Graves' hyperthyroidism patients. Prospective prediction of ophthalmopathy was tested in an independent validation cohort of 18 to 20 hyperthyroidism patients and some 17 patients who later progressed to ophthalmopathy. The approximately 100 discovery patients were divided at random into training and test sets in a 7:3 ratio. After blood sampling, hyperthyroidism patients were treated with methimazole at a starting dose of 30 mg daily, and ophthalmopathy patients were treated with high-dose intravenous methylprednisolone. The paper reports TCR Vbeta CDR3 sequencing of 135 peripheral blood samples: 43 ophthalmopathy, approximately 74 hyperthyroidism and around 17 progressor patients.

CDR1 and CDR2 (MNHNY, SVGAGI) derive from the germline V gene (reference sequence). The CDR3 goes from the cysteine to the phenylalanine over 11 residues. The only DNA kept is the CDR3, 33 bases in frame from the first base. In its sample, this clonotype was seen many times. There is no known antigen for this receptor. There are no base qualities to consult, and no much larger clone falls within one base. Here is what the overall study found, with its caveats: In validation, the model predicted progression to ophthalmopathy a median of about 6 months before onset, with about 64% sensitivity and almost 75% specificity. Most expanded thyroid clonotypes (frequency above 0.001) were also detected in blood, suggesting blood repertoires may reflect thyroid immune responses. A 13 V-J signature model separated ophthalmopathy from stable hyperthyroidism, with around 91% sensitivity and just under 84% specificity in cross-validation and 80%/75% in testing. No statistical method was used to set the sample size in advance, and investigators knew the group allocation.

Stable Graves' hyperthyroidism was defined as the absence of progression to ophthalmopathy over 18 months of follow-up. Hyperthyroidism patients were newly diagnosed, with disease duration under 2 months, and aged 18 to 65 years. Patients with uncontrolled infections, other autoimmune diseases, pregnancy or lactation were excluded. Diagnoses relied on clinical symptoms, serum thyroxine and TRAb, thyroid ultrasound and orbital computed tomography. Total RNA was extracted with Trizol reagent, and quality was checked on an Agilent 2100 Bioanalyzer. Amplification of TCR beta CDR3 regions was carried out from RNA transcripts. The first round of RT-PCR for the TCR CDR3 was performed with the HTBI primer set and the Qiagen OneStep RT-PCR kit. Libraries were constructed in a second round of multiplex PCR, after which size selection and purification were carried out. Paired-end sequencing of the libraries was performed with 100 bp reads on an Illumina HiSeq2000. As for the authors' bioinformatics: SOAPnuke was used to process the raw data, with reads discarded if the reads contained adapters or uncalled bases, had a mean Phred below 15, or lacked an exact constant-primer or identifier match. High-quality paired reads were merged with COPE v1.2.5, and unique nucleotide sequences were defined as clonotypes. Clonotypes were aligned to IMGT TRBV, TRBD and TRBJ reference segments using MiTCR v1.1. Only V-J combinations with frequency above 0.0001, covering roughly 99% of repertoires, were analysed. A TCS score was defined as the ratio between F50 (clonal expansion) and ExV (chaos), using BLOSUM62-based TCRdist between CDR3 peptides within each V-J. Welch's t-statistics and random forest reduced just over 500 V-J features to about 13, which were used in a naive Bayes classifier (R e1071). Thyroid-blood repertoire similarity was quantified with the Morisita-Horn index. TCRdb took the public reads, trimmed them with fastp at Q25, ran MiXCR for clone calling and kept in-frame beta chains. Records with the same CDR3 protein are collapsed into one entry carrying the most frequent genes and DNA. TCRdb assigned the V and J calls; the authors' analysis was not used. The sample includes about 98,000 distinct CDR3 sequences, with roughly 39% observed a single time. More than 8.5% of the sample is held by the ten biggest clonotypes.

The chain links TRBV6-6 with TRBJ1-1; a tentative D call is TRBD1 (5 bases match). Sample: peripheral blood or thyroid tissue (not recorded which). The sequence was collected from a woman under 40 with Graves' hyperthyroidism. The nucleotide sequence is TGTGCGGGGGGGGGAGGGACTGAAGCTTTCTTT. The encoded protein is CAGGGGTEAFF.